One and the same sample provided the 5 T cell receptor beta chains below, sequenced in a study of early T cells in non-severe SARS-CoV-2 infection. MiXCR was run by TCRdb on the 5' RACE reads, yielding one entry per CDR3 protein. The table lists about 25,000 distinct CDR3 sequences, around 5.4% of them singletons. Material: whole blood. Receptors were obtained from an adult who was a healthcare worker with PCR-confirmed SARS-CoV-2 infection or an uninfected control (not recorded which).

The sample holds many counts of this clonotype. The chain recombines TRBV4-3 with TRBJ1-4; possibly TRBD1 for D (5 bases). The V gene lost 0 bases and the J gene lost 7 bases, with 12 bases spanning the gap. CDR3 size: 15 residues. Germline V CDR1 and CDR2: LGHNA, YSLEER. This chain's CDR3 is CASSQDGRDGEKLFF. The CDR3 bases are TGCGCCAGCAGCCAAGATGGCAGGGATGGTGAAAAACTGTTTTTT.

In this sample, this clonotype turned up a few times. The chain uses TRBV7-8 and TRBJ2-2; 8 bases are shared with TRBD1. The CDR3 contains 17 residues. Losses at the gene ends were 5 bases for V and 6 bases for J; bases not matched to a gene: 14. Germline assignment: CDR1 SGHVS and CDR2 FQNEAQ. The CDR3 is CASSPTLPGQGPGELFF. The CDR3, as DNA: TGTGCCAGCAGCCCAACCCTACCCGGACAGGGTCCCGGGGAGCTGTTTTTT.

This clonotype has a count of ten or more. The chain is built from TRBV28 and TRBJ1-2, with D unclear. Deletions cut 3 bases from V and 7 bases from J, with 15 bases between. The CDR3 has 14 residues. Germline V gives CDR1 MDHEN, CDR2 SYDVKM. The CDR3 protein is CASSLERVWGGYTF. The DNA for the CDR3 is TGTGCCAGCAGTTTGGAGAGGGTCTGGGGTGGCTACACCTTC.

About this clonotype itself: Possible read error: a much larger clone is one base away. This sequence joins TRBV5-1 and TRBJ2-1; TRBD2 matches at 8 bases. V trimming: 4 bases; J trimming: 7 bases; junction bases outside the gene matches: 7. This CDR3 region has 14 residues. The V gene's germline CDR1 is SGHRS and CDR2 YFSETQ. The CDR3 sequence: CASSTGGGGNEQFF. The CDR3, as DNA: TGCGCCAGCAGCACCGGCGGCGGGGGGAATGAGCAGTTCTTC.

This clonotype was observed a few times. CDR3 DNA sequence: TGTGCCAGCACGGGGCTAGCGGGCCGCACAGATACGCAGTATTTT. Translated, it gives CASTGLAGRTDTQYF. The rearrangement links TRBV7-9 to TRBJ2-3; the match to TRBD2 covers 8 bases. V shed 7 bases, J shed 1 base, and the junction held 7 bases outside the gene matches. The V gene's germline CDR1 is SEHNR and CDR2 FQNEAQ (reference sequence). The length of the CDR3 is 15 residues.